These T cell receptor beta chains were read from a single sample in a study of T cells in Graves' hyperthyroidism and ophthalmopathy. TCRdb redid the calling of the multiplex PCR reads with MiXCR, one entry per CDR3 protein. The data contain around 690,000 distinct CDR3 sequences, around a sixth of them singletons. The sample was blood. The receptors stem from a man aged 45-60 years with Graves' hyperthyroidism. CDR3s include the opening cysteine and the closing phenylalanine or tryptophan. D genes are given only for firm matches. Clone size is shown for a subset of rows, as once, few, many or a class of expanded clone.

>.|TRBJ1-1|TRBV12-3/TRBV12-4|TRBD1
CAGSFEGAHTEAFF
TGTGCCGGCAGTTTTGAGGGGGCCCACACTGAAGCTTTCTTT
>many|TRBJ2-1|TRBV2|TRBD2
CASRAGTSGSNEQFF
TGTGCCAGCAGGGCCGGGACTAGCGGTTCTAATGAGCAGTTCTTC
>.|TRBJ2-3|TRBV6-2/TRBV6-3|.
CASSDPGLRTDTQYF
TGTGCCAGCAGTGACCCGGGCCTCCGCACAGATACGCAGTATTTT
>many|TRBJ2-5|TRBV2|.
CASSDSRGRMGETQYF
TGTGCCAGCAGTGACTCCAGGGGACGAATGGGAGAGACCCAGTACTTC
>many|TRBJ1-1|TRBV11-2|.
CASSLVERWNTEAFF
TGTGCCAGCAGCTTAGTCGAGAGGTGGAACACTGAAGCTTTCTTT
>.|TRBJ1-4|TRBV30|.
CAWRSGTPSSNEKLFF
TGTGCCTGGAGATCCGGGACCCCCTCGAGTAATGAAAAACTGTTTTTT
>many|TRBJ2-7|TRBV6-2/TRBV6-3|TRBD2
CASKLAGEFYEQYF
TGTGCCAGCAAACTAGCGGGAGAATTCTACGAGCAGTACTTC
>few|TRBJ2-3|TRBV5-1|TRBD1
CASSLVQGVKDTQYF
TGCGCCAGCAGCTTGGTCCAGGGGGTTAAAGATACGCAGTATTTT
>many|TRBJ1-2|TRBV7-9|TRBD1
CASSLGDRGYGYTF
TGTGCCAGCAGCTTAGGGGACAGGGGATATGGCTACACCTTC
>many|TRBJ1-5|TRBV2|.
CASSENRLENQPQHF
TGTGCCAGCAGTGAAAACAGGTTGGAAAATCAGCCCCAGCATTTT
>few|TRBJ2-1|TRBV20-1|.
CSARAILTGNEQFF
TGCAGTGCTCGCGCCATTTTGACGGGAAATGAGCAGTTCTTC
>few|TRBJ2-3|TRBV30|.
CAWSVGDSSTDTQYF
TGTGCCTGGAGTGTAGGGGACTCTAGCACAGATACGCAGTATTTT
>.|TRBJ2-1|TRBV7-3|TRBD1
CASSLLGQGAANEQFF
TGTGCCAGCAGCCTCTTGGGACAGGGGGCTGCAAATGAGCAGTTCTTC
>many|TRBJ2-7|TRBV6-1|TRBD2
CASSYTPLAGGMKQYF
TGTGCCAGCAGTTACACACCCCTAGCGGGAGGTATGAAGCAGTACTTC
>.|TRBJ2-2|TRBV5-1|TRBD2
CASSFSGSETGELFF
TGCGCCAGCAGCTTTAGCGGGAGTGAAACCGGGGAGCTGTTTTTT
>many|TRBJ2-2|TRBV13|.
CASSLRVTGELFF
TGTGCCAGCAGCTTAAGGGTAACCGGGGAGCTGTTTTTT
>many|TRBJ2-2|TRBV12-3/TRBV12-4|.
CASSLRATDTTTGELFF
TGTGCCAGCAGTTTACGCGCTACGGACACCACTACCGGGGAGCTGTTTTTT
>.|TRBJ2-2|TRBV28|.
CASRITNLLGRANTGELFF
TGTGCCAGCAGGATCACAAACCTGCTGGGTCGAGCGAACACCGGGGAGCTGTTTTTT
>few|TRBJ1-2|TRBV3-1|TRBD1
CASSQQGANYGYTF
TGTGCCAGCAGCCAACAGGGGGCTAACTATGGCTACACCTTC
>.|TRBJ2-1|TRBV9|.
CASSVEWGRGSYNEQFF
TGTGCCAGCAGCGTAGAATGGGGGCGAGGCTCCTACAATGAGCAGTTCTTC
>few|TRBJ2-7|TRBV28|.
CASSSHRDRGSYEQYF
TGTGCCAGCAGCAGTCATAGAGACAGAGGATCCTACGAGCAGTACTTC
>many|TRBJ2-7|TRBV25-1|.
CASSRGSSYEQYF
TGTGCCAGCTCGCGGGGAAGCTCCTACGAGCAGTACTTC
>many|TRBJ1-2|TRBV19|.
CASSTLLRGEDHYGYTF
TGTGCCAGTAGTACATTACTCCGCGGGGAAGATCACTATGGCTACACCTTC
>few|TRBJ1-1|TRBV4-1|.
CASSQRTLTVMNTEAFF
TGCGCCAGCAGCCAACGTACCCTAACAGTCATGAACACTGAAGCTTTCTTT
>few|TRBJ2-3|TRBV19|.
CASSFGSRGSTDTQYF
TGTGCCAGTAGCTTTGGTTCGCGGGGTAGCACAGATACGCAGTATTTT
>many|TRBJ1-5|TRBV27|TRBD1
CASRAGGAVNQPQHF
TGTGCCAGCAGGGCAGGGGGCGCGGTTAATCAGCCCCAGCATTTT
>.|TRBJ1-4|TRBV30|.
CAWSVQWGEKLFF
TGTGCCTGGAGTGTACAATGGGGGGAAAAACTGTTTTTT
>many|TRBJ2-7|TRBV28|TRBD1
CASTPTGTGYEQYF
TGTGCCAGCACCCCCACCGGGACAGGCTACGAGCAGTACTTC
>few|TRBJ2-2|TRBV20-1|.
CSATDRRTGELFF
TGCAGTGCTACGGACAGACGCACCGGGGAGCTGTTTTTT
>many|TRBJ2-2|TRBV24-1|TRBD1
CATSDPGQVRTGELFF
TGTGCCACCAGTGATCCCGGACAGGTCCGTACCGGGGAGCTGTTTTTT
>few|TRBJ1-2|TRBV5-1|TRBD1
CASSLDRGQDGYTF
TGCGCCAGCAGCTTGGACAGGGGGCAAGATGGCTACACCTTC
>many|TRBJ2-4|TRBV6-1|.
CASSPMDPKNIQYF
TGTGCCAGCAGCCCCATGGACCCCAAAAACATTCAGTACTTC
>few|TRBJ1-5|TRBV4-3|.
CASSRLLDQPQHF
TGCGCCAGCAGCAGGCTCCTTGATCAGCCCCAGCATTTT
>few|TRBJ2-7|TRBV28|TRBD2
CASTRSGTDYEQYF
TGTGCCAGCACCCGAAGCGGGACTGACTACGAGCAGTACTTC
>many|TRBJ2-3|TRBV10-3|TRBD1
CASDRDGADTQYF
TGTGCCAGCGACAGGGATGGTGCAGATACGCAGTATTTT
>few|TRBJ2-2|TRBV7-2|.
CASSSKGPTGGELFF
TGTGCCAGCAGCTCCAAGGGACCTACGGGAGGGGAGCTGTTTTTT
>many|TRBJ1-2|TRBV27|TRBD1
CASSFGTGPGYGYTF
TGTGCCAGCAGTTTCGGGACAGGGCCCGGCTATGGCTACACCTTC
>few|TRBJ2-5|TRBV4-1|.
CASSQDRSLQETQYF
TGCGCCAGCAGCCAGGACAGAAGTCTCCAAGAGACCCAGTACTTC
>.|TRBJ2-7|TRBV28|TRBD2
CAAGLAATYEQYF
TGTGCCGCAGGGCTAGCGGCAACCTACGAGCAGTACTTC